This entry lists 8 T cell receptor beta chains sequenced from one sample in a study of Tregs in tolerant kidney transplant recipients. Assay used: immunoSEQ multiplex PCR; TCRdb lists only in-frame clones, some missing. The sample has roughly 48,000 clones. The material sequenced was CD4+ T cells from blood, taken before the transplant. The source is a human donor who received a combined kidney and bone marrow transplant.

As regards this clone: The read halts 3 residues ahead of the CDR3 end, with the missing end drawn from the germline J gene. This chain uses TRBV19 with TRBJ2-7, with 12 bases lining up with TRBD2. The CDR3 extends over 16 amino acids. Germline lookup yields CDR1 LNHDA and CDR2 SQIVND (reference sequence). V shed 2 bases and J 5 bases; nucleotides not matched to a gene: 7. CDR3 sequence: CASSIKGLAGGDEQYF. Incomplete CDR3 DNA: TGTGCCAGTAGTATAAAAGGCCTAGCGGGAGGGGACGAG.

Concerning this clone itself: Read sequence stops 3 residues before the CDR3 end, and the germline J gene provides the missing end. V usage is TRBV18 and J usage is TRBJ2-7, with a tentative D call TRBD2 (5 bases). The germline V gene encodes CDR1 KGHSH and CDR2 LQKENI. V was pared by 5 bases and J by 0 bases, with 14 bases between. The CDR3 length is 15 residues. CDR3 DNA (partial): TGTGCCAGCTCAGCGGGCTCCGGGGACTCCTACGAG. This sequence encodes CASSAGSGDSYE. The entire CDR3 protein reads CASSAGSGDSYEQYF.

Turning to this clone: The read is 3 residues too short to cover the CDR3 end, so that end is filled in from the germline J gene. The chain carries TRBV20-1 and TRBJ2-1; TRBD2 agrees at 12 bases. The CDR3 totals 14 residues. The germline V gene has CDR1 DFQATT and CDR2 SNEGSKA (reference sequence). The junction had 2 bases not matched to a gene; V was cut back by 5 bases and J by 3 bases. The CDR3 DNA, read in part, is TGCAGTGCTCCGACTAGCGGGAGCTACAATGAG. This translates into CSAPTSGSYNE. The entire CDR3 is CSAPTSGSYNEQFF.

Concerning this clone itself: The read ends 3 residues before the CDR3 terminus; that terminus is restored from the germline J gene. V gene TRBV19 combines with J gene TRBJ2-7, with TRBD2 matching 10 bases. The V gene end was trimmed by 3 bases and the J gene end by 3 bases; junction bases not matched to a gene: 5. CDR3 size: 15 residues. Germline V gene data show CDR1 as LNHDA and CDR2 as SQIVND (reference sequence). The CDR3 loop is CASSISSGRLYEQYF. The sequenced part of the CDR3 DNA is TGTGCCAGTAGTATCTCTAGCGGGAGACTCTACGAG.

A remark on this clone: The read terminates 3 residues before the CDR3 end, so the remaining end is supplied by the germline J gene. The genes are TRBV6-1 and TRBJ1-1, with TRBD1 matching 7 bases. The CDR3 totals 13 residues. Germline V CDR1 and CDR2: MNHNS, SASEGT. The ends lost 0 bases at V and 7 bases at J; junction bases unmatched: 2. The CDR3 spells CASSEARDSEAFF. The sequenced part of the CDR3 DNA is TGTGCCAGCAGTGAAGCGAGGGACAGTGAA.

Of note for this clone: Sequencing ends 3 residues short of the CDR3 end; the germline J gene provides the rest. The V call is TRBV20-1, the J call TRBJ2-5; 7 nucleotides align to TRBD2. The V gene's germline CDR1 is DFQATT and CDR2 SNEGSKA (reference sequence). V was clipped by 6 bases and J by 5 bases; unmatched bases: 9. This CDR3 contains 13 residues. CDR3 sequence reads: CSARAGVGETQYF. The covered CDR3 bases are TGCAGTGCCAGGGCGGGGGTAGGTGAGACC.

A note on this clone: The read is 3 residues too short to cover the CDR3 end, so that end is filled in from the germline J gene. The chain recombines TRBV5-1 with TRBJ1-2; 7 nucleotides match TRBD1. V lost 4 bases, J lost 6 bases, and 12 bases stayed unmatched. From germline, CDR1 is SGHRS and CDR2 YFSETQ. The CDR3 extends over 15 amino acids. CDR3 loop: CASSPGTVGRNGYTF. Partial CDR3 DNA: TGCGCCAGCAGCCCCGGGACAGTTGGAAGGAATGGC.

To note about this clone: The read finishes 3 residues shy of the CDR3 end, and the germline J gene is used to complete it. The chain has TRBV11-2 and TRBJ1-4; 7 bases agree with TRBD1. The germline V gene encodes CDR1 SGHAT and CDR2 FQNNGV. The CDR3 length is 14 residues. Trimming removed 2 bases from V and 8 bases from J; junction bases left unmatched: 5. The CDR3 DNA, read in part, is TGTGCCAGCAGCTTACTACAGGGGAACGAAAAA. Its protein is CASSLLQGNEK. The complete CDR3 protein is CASSLLQGNEKLFF. The entire variable domain, with the rest obtained from reference TRBV11-2 and TRBJ1-4, is as follows: EAGVAQSPRYKIIEKRQSVAFWCNPISGHATLYWYQQILGQGPKLLIQFQNNGVVDDSQLPKDRFSAERLKGVDSTLKIQPAKLEDSAVYLCASSLLQGNEKLFFGSGTQLSVL.